The subject of this entry is one TCR beta chain. Its antigen specificity is not known. Per-base quality was not reported, and no clone a single base away is much larger than it. Patients with a history of autoimmune disease or receiving systemic immunosuppression were excluded from the trial. Peripheral blood for TCR sequencing was collected from all dose cohorts at baseline, on cycle 4 day 1, and on cycle 7 day 1. Samples came from an open-label, multicenter, first-in-human phase I dose-escalation trial of ivuxolimab. Adults with locally advanced or metastatic melanoma, renal cell, hepatocellular, or head and neck squamous cell carcinoma were enrolled in the trial. Before TCR sequencing, CD4+ and CD8+ T cells were separately sorted from peripheral blood. The entry originates in a study of OX40 agonist ivuxolimab in advanced cancers. General notes on the study: The costimulatory receptor OX40 (CD134) was targeted by ivuxolimab, a fully human IgG2 agonistic monoclonal antibody. In the dose-escalation cohort, approximately 80% of patients were male, and the mean age was around 65 years with a range of roughly 20 to 79. Intravenous ivuxolimab was administered to patients every 2 weeks at six dose levels: 0.01, 0.1, 0.3, 1.5, 3 and 10 mg/kg. Among the 50 to 55 dose-escalation patients, around 20 had hepatocellular carcinoma, about 15 melanoma, 9 renal cell carcinoma and 9 head and neck cancer. Prior anti-PD-1, anti-PD-L1 or anti-CTLA-4 therapy was permitted, and less than 45% of dose-escalation patients had received checkpoint inhibitors. The point of sequencing TCRbeta in the periphery was to test whether ivuxolimab changed TCR sequence diversity and drove clonal T-cell expansion. Partial responses occurred in three dose-escalation patients: two with cutaneous melanoma and one with hepatocellular carcinoma. The paper describes the monotherapy dose-escalation part (N of about 47 patients) of the phase I trial of ivuxolimab.

Reading the germline V gene (reference sequence) gives CDR1 SGHAT and CDR2 FQDESV. V loses 4 bases, J loses 5 bases, and the germline ends lie 17 bases apart. The CDR3 runs 15 amino acids, cysteine and phenylalanine included. Only the CDR3 portion is preserved as DNA: 45 bases, with reading frame beginning at the first base. For sequencing of the TCRbeta CDR3 region, genomic DNA was extracted from the sorted cells. The immunoSEQ Assay was used for sequencing of TCRbeta CDR3 regions. Not all clones reach the TCRdb copy of this immuneACCESS table, which keeps in-frame sequences only. Checked studies attribute under half of the gap to unresolved V genes and leave the rest unexplained. The sample data list some 50,000 clones, and about 81% of these were observed just once. The ten largest account for roughly 0.66% of the sample. Summary of the overall study and its limitations: Clonal expansion of both CD4+ and CD8+ blood T cells was observed from baseline to week 6 at doses 0.1 to 3.0 mg/kg. In partial responders in the 0.1-3.0 mg/kg groups, normalized peripheral clonal expansion was found to be among the lowest, especially among CD8+ T cells. Which antigens the clonally expanded peripheral T cells were specific for was not determined. On average, CD8+ T cells showed more expanded clones than CD4+ T cells after ivuxolimab. Low levels of normalized T-cell clonal expansion were also seen in some patients who did not respond.

The sequenced sample was CD4+ or CD8+ T cells sorted from blood, obtained in a trial of the OX40 agonist ivuxolimab. The chain uses TRBV11-1 and TRBJ1-1, with TRBD1 tentatively as D gene (6 bases match). The sequence came from an adult with an advanced solid tumor such as melanoma, head and neck, liver or kidney cancer. The bases read TGTGCCAGCAGCTCCTGGGACTCAGGGGAAACTGAAGCTTTCTTT. The resulting protein is CASSSWDSGETEAFF.